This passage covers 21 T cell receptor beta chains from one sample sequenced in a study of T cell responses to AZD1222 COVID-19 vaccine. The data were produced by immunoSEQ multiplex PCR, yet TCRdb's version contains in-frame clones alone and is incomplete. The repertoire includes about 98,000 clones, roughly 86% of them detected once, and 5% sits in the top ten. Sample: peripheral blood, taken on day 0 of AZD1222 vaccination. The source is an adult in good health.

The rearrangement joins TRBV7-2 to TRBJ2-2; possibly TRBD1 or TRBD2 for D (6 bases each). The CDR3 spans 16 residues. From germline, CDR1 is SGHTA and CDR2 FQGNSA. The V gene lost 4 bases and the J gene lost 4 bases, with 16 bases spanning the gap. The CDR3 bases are TGTGCCAGCAGCTCGCGTCGGGGGCGCATCACCGGGGAGCTGTTTTTT. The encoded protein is CASSSRRGRITGELFF.

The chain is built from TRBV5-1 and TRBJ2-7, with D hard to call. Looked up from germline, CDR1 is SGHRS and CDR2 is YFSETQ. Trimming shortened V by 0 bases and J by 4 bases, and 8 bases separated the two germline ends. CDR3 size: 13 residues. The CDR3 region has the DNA TGCGCCAGCAGCTTGGCAGGACCATACGAGCAGTACTTC. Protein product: CASSLAGPYEQYF.

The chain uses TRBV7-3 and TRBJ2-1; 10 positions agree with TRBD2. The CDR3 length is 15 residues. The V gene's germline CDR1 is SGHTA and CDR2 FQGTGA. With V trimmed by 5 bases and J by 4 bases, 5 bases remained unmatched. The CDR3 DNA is TGTGCCAGCAGCCGGACTAGCGGTCCGTACAATGAGCAGTTCTTC. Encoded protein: CASSRTSGPYNEQFF.

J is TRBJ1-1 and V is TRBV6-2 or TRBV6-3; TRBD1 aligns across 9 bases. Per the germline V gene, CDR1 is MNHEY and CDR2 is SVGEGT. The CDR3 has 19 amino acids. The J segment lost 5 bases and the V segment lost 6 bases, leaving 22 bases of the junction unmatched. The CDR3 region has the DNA TGTGCCAGCAGCCCCAGGCCGGGACAGGGACTTAAAGGGAATACTGAAGCTTTCTTT. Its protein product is CASSPRPGQGLKGNTEAFF.

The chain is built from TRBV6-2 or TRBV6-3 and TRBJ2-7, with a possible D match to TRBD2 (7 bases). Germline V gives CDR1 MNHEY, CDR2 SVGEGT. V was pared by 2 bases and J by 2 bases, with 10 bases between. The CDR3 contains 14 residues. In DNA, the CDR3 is TGTGCCAGCAGTTACGTGGGGGGGCCCTACGAGCAGTACTTC. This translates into CASSYVGGPYEQYF.

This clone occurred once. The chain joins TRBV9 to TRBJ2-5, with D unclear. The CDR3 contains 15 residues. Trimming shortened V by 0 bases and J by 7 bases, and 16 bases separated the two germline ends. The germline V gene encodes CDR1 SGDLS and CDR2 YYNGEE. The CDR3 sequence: CASSVAVSSLGTQYF. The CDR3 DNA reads TGTGCCAGCAGCGTAGCGGTGTCCTCGCTCGGGACCCAGTACTTC.

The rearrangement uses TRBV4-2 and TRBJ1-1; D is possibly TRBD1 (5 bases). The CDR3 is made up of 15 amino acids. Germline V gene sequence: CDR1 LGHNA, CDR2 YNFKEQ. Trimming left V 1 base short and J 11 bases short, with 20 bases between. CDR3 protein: CASSQGPGTGDVAFF. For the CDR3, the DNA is TGTGCCAGCAGCCAAGGCCCAGGGACGGGAGACGTGGCTTTCTTT.

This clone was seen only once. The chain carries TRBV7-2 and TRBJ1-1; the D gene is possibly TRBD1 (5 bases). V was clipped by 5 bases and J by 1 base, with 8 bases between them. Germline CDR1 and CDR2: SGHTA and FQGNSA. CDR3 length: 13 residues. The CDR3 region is CASSGATNTEAFF. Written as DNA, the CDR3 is TGTGCCAGCAGCGGGGCTACGAACACTGAAGCTTTCTTT.

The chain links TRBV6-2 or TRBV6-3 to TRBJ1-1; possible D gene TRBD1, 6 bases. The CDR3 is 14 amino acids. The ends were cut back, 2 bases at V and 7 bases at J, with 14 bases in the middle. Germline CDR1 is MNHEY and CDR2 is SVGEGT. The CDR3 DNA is TGTGCCAGCAGTTACAACGGGGGCGCGAATGAAGCTTTCTTT. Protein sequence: CASSYNGGANEAFF.

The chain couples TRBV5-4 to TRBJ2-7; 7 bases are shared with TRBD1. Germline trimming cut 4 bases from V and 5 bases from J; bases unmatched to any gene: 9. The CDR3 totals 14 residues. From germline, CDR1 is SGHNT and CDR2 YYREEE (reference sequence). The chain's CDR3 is CASSRPGQADEQYF. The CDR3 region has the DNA TGTGCCAGCAGCCGCCCTGGACAGGCGGACGAGCAGTACTTC.

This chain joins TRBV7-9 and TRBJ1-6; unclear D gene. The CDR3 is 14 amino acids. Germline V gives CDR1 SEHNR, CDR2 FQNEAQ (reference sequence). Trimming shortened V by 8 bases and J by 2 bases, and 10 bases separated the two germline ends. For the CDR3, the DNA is TGTGCCAGCCAAGACACAGCCTATAATTCACCCCTCCACTTT. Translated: CASQDTAYNSPLHF.

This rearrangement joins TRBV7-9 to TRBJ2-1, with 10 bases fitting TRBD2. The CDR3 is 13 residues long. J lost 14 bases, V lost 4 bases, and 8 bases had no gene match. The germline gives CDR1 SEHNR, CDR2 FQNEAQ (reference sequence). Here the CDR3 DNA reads TGTGCCAGCAGCTCCACCAGCGGGAGGGGGAAGTTCTTC. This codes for CASSSTSGRGKFF.

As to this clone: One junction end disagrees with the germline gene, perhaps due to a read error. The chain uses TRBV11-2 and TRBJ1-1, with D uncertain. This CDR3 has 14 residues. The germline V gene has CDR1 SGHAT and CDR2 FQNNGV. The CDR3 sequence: CASSLSTGNAEAFF. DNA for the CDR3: TGTGCCAGCAGCTTAAGTACGGGGAACGCTGAAGCTTTCTTT.

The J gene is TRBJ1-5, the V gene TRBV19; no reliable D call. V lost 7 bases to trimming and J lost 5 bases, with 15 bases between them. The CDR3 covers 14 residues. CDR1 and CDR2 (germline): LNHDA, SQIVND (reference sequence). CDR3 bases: TGTGCCAGTACCTTCGACCGGATCTATCAGCCCCAGCATTTT. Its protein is CASTFDRIYQPQHF.

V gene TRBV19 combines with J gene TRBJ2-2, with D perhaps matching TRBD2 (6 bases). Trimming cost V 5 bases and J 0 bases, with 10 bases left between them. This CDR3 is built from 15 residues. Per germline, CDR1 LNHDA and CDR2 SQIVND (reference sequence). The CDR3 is CASSPRRANTGELFF. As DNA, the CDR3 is TGTGCCAGTAGTCCCCGGAGGGCGAACACCGGGGAGCTGTTTTTT.

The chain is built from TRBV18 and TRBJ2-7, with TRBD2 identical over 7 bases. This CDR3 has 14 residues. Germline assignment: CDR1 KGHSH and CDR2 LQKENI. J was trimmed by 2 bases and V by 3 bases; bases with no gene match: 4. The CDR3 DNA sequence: TGTGCCAGCTCACCCCCGGGACTAACCTACGAGCAGTACTTC. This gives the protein CASSPPGLTYEQYF. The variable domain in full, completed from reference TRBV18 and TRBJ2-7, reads NAGVMQNPRHLVRRRGQEARLRCSPMKGHSHVYWYRQLPEEGLKFMVYLQKENIIDESGMPKERFSAEFPKEGPSILRIQQVVRGDSAAYFCASSPPGLTYEQYFGPGTRLTVT.

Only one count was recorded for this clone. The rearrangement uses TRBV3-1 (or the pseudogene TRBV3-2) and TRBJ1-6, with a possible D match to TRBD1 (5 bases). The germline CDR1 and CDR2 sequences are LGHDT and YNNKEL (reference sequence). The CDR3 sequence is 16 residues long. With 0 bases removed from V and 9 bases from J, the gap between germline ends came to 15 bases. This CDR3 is CASSQEPGRLCSPLHF. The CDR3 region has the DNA TGTGCCAGCAGCCAAGAACCGGGACGATTGTGTTCACCCCTCCACTTT.

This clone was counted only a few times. The CDR3 loop reads CASSSPTSTDTQYF. CDR3 coding DNA: TGTGCCAGCAGTTCACCAACTAGCACAGATACGCAGTATTTT. The chain links TRBV28 to TRBJ2-3; D gene unclear. The CDR3 is made up of 14 amino acids. Germline CDR1 reads MDHEN; CDR2 reads SYDVKM. V lost 4 bases, J lost 0 bases, and 8 bases lay in between.

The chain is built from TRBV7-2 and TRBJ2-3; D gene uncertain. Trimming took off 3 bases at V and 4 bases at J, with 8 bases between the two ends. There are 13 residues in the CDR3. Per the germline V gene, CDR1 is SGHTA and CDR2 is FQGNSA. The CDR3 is CASSFSSADTQYF. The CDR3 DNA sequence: TGTGCCAGCAGCTTTTCATCCGCAGATACGCAGTATTTT.

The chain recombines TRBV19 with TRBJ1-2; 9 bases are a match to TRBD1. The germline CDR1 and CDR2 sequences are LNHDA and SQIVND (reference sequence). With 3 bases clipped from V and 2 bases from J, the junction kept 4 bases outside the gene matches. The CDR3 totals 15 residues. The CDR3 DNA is TGTGCCAGTAGTATTGGGACAGGGCCGAACTATGGCTACACCTTC. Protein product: CASSIGTGPNYGYTF. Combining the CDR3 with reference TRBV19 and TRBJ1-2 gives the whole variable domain DGGITQSPKYLFRKEGQNVTLSCEQNLNHDAMYWYRQDPGQGLRLIYYSQIVNDFQKGDIAEGYSVSREKKESFPLTVTSAQKNPTAFYLCASSIGTGPNYGYTFGSGTRLTVV.

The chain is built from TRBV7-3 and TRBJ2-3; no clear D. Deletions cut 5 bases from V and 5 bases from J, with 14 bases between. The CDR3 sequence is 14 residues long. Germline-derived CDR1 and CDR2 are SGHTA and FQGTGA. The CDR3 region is CASSLQSGQDTQYF. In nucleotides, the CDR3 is TGTGCCAGCAGCCTACAGTCTGGGCAAGATACGCAGTATTTT.